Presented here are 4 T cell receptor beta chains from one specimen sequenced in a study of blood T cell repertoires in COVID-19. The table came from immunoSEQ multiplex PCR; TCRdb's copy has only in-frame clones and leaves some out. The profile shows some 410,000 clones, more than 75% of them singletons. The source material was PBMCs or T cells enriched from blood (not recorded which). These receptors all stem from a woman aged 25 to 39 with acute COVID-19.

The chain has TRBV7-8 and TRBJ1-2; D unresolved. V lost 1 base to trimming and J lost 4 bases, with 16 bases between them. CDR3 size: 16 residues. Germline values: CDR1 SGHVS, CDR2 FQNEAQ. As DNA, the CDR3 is TGTGCCAGCAGCTTAGGTCGACTGCACACTTTCTATGGCTACACCTTC. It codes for CASSLGRLHTFYGYTF.

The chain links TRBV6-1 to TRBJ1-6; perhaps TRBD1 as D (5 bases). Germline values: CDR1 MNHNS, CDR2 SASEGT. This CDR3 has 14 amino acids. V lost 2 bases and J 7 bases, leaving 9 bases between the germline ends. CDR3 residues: CASSERGPNSPLHF. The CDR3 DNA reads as TGTGCCAGCAGTGAAAGGGGCCCCAATTCACCCCTCCACTTT.

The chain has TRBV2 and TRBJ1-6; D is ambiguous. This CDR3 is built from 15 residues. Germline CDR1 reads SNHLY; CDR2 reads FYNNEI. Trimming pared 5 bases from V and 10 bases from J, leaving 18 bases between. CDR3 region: CASSPPSRFQSPLHF. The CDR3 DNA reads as TGTGCCAGCAGTCCCCCGTCCCGGTTCCAATCACCCCTCCACTTT.

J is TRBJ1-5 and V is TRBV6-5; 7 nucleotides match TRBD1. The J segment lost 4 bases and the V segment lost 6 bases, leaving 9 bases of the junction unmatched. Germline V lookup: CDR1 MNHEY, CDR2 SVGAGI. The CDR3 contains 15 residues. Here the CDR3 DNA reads TGTGCCAGCAGCTTACAGGGGATTGGAAATCAGCCCCAGCATTTT. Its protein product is CASSLQGIGNQPQHF.